This TCR beta chain was observed in a study of cytomegalovirus exposure and HLA in healthy donors. Broader study findings: Sequencing likely caused a cluster of highly shared sequence variants. V segments that were indistinguishable, TRBV6-2 and TRBV6-3 among them, were omitted from analysis.

A note on this clone: Its target is unknown.

13 Jbeta primers and 60 Vbeta primers were used for the PCR. Sequencing was performed with immunoSEQ multiplex PCR; in TCRdb, only in-frame clones are kept and a portion is missing. Of around 100,000 clones listed, approximately 80% are singletons. The CDR3 is 17 amino acids. CDR1 KGHSH and CDR2 LQKENI come from the germline V gene. Trimming removed 3 bases from V and 1 base from J, with 15 bases in between. This chain uses TRBV18 with TRBJ2-2; a weak D match, TRBD2 (6 bases). Sequenced sample: PBMCs. This receptor was obtained from a female donor in good health and CMV-seropositive. DNA for the CDR3: TGTGCCAGCTCACCGTCCTTAACGGGGGTGAACACCGGGGAGCTGTTTTTT. It is translated as CASSPSLTGVNTGELFF.